These 24 T cell receptor beta chains share one sample of origin, sequenced in a study of blood T cell repertoires in COVID-19. Generated by immunoSEQ multiplex PCR, the TCRdb table keeps only in-frame clones and is missing some. The sample has 200,000 to 300,000 clones; around nine tenths are singletons. The specimen sequenced was peripheral blood. The source of these receptors is a man between 40 and 49 years old who had recovered from COVID-19.

This chain joins TRBV5-6 and TRBJ1-6; D is undetermined. V lost 4 bases and J 7 bases, leaving 12 bases between the germline ends. The CDR3 extends over 14 amino acids. Germline CDR1 and CDR2: SGHDT and YYEEEE. Here the CDR3 reads CASSRVALNSPLHF. The CDR3 DNA follows: TGTGCCAGCAGCCGGGTGGCGCTCAATTCACCCCTCCACTTT.

The V call is TRBV13, the J call TRBJ1-1; D is perhaps TRBD1 (5 bases). CDR1 is PRHDT, CDR2 FYEKMQ, per germline (reference sequence). The CDR3 runs to 16 residues. Trimming removed 9 bases from V and 0 bases from J, with 20 bases in between. The CDR3 loop reads CASVGGGGWMNTEAFF. In DNA, the CDR3 is TGTGCCAGTGTGGGGGGAGGCGGTTGGATGAACACTGAAGCTTTCTTT.

The chain combines TRBV5-4 with TRBJ2-5; 8 bases map to TRBD2. The trim removed 4 bases at V and 4 bases at J, leaving 12 bases unmatched. This CDR3 is 16 amino acids long. Germline V gene lookup returns CDR1 SGHNT and CDR2 YYREEE (reference sequence). CDR3 sequence: CASSRGGSATGETQYF. CDR3 in DNA: TGTGCCAGCAGCCGGGGGGGGAGTGCGACGGGAGAGACCCAGTACTTC.

This clone was detected a few times. The V gene is TRBV19, the J gene TRBJ2-1, with 7 bases identical to TRBD1. Germline V gene sequence: CDR1 LNHDA, CDR2 SQIVND (reference sequence). Trimming removed 4 bases from V and 10 bases from J; junction bases left unmatched: 16. The CDR3 sequence is 16 residues long. CDR3 protein: CASSSPYRGPHLEQFF. In nucleotides, the CDR3 is TGTGCCAGTAGTAGCCCCTACAGGGGCCCCCACCTGGAGCAGTTCTTC.

The CDR3 DNA reads as TGTGCCAGCAGCCCGAGAACCGGACAGGGGAGGTACGAGCAGTACTTC. Translated, it gives CASSPRTGQGRYEQYF. V gene TRBV7-9 combines with J gene TRBJ2-7, with TRBD1 matching 9 bases. Germline V gives CDR1 SEHNR, CDR2 FQNEAQ (reference sequence). V shed 5 bases, J shed 4 bases, and the junction held 12 bases outside the gene matches. This CDR3 spans 16 amino acids.

The CDR3 DNA is TGTGCCAGTAGTATTCGAAGGACTAGCGAGCAGTTCTTC. Translating it yields CASSIRRTSEQFF. This rearrangement joins TRBV19 to TRBJ2-1; 8 bases fit TRBD2. This CDR3 has 13 residues. The V gene's germline CDR1 is LNHDA and CDR2 SQIVND (reference sequence). Trimming cost V 3 bases and J 10 bases; bases outside gene matches: 5.

The chain links TRBV4-1 to TRBJ1-4; TRBD1 is a possible D gene (5 bases). Trimming cost V 0 bases and J 5 bases, with 13 bases left between them. CDR3 length equals 16 residues. Germline V gene sequence: CDR1 MGHRA, CDR2 YSYEKL. The CDR3: CASSQDAGRGNEKLFF. In DNA form, the CDR3 reads TGCGCCAGCAGCCAAGATGCGGGGCGCGGAAATGAAAAACTGTTTTTT.

This chain uses TRBV27 with TRBJ2-7; 11 bases fit TRBD2. This CDR3 spans 16 amino acids. Germline V gives CDR1 MNHEY, CDR2 SMNVEV (reference sequence). The V and J ends lost 0 bases and 5 bases, in that order; junction bases with no gene match: 6. The CDR3 region has the DNA TGTGCCAGCAGTTTATCCGAACTAGCGGGGGTGAACGAGCAGTACTTC. Translation gives CASSLSELAGVNEQYF.

The CDR3 sequence: CASRGSRHNEQFF. The CDR3 DNA is TGCGCCAGCAGGGGGAGTCGCCACAATGAGCAGTTCTTC. This rearrangement joins TRBV5-1 to TRBJ2-1; D is perhaps TRBD2 (5 bases). The germline V gene has CDR1 SGHRS and CDR2 YFSETQ. The CDR3 consists of 13 residues. V lost 5 bases and J lost 5, with 11 bases in between.

The V and J genes are TRBV27 and TRBJ2-1; TRBD2 agrees at 9 bases. This CDR3 region has 15 residues. Losses at the gene ends were 7 bases for V and 7 bases for J; bases not matched to a gene: 11. Germline CDR1 reads MNHEY; CDR2 reads SMNVEV (reference sequence). The CDR3 here is CASTPGRGGLNEQFF. The CDR3 region has the DNA TGTGCCAGCACCCCCGGGCGGGGGGGCCTGAATGAGCAGTTCTTC.

This clone is a singleton in its sample. The chain links TRBV6-2 or TRBV6-3 to TRBJ1-2, with unresolved D. CDR3 length: 18 amino acids. CDR1 and CDR2 (germline): MNHEY, SVGEGT. V was clipped by 0 bases and J by 4 bases, with 21 bases between them. CDR3 sequence reads: CASSYSLLSVRGLYGYTF. The DNA for the CDR3 is TGTGCCAGCAGTTACTCTCTATTGTCCGTCCGGGGTCTCTATGGCTACACCTTC.

The chain employs TRBV9 and TRBJ2-3; TRBD2 is a possible D gene (5 bases). The CDR3 contains 15 residues. V dropped 1 base and J dropped 1 base, with 10 bases sitting between them. Germline CDR1 is SGDLS and CDR2 is YYNGEE. CDR3: CASSVRSLGTDTQYF. In DNA, the CDR3 is TGTGCCAGCAGCGTAAGGTCACTAGGCACAGATACGCAGTATTTT.

This rearrangement joins TRBV21-1 to TRBJ2-1; the DNA was not compared with TRBD1, the D call given in the table. TRBV21-1 is recorded as a pseudogene. CDR3 length: 19 amino acids. The CDR3 region is CASSNRDRGLLVPYNEQFF. CDR3 bases: TGTGCCAGCAGTAACCGGGACAGGGGGCTTTTGGTACCCTACAATGAGCAGTTCTTC.

The chain recombines TRBV7-2 with TRBJ1-2, with D perhaps matching TRBD1 (6 bases). CDR1 is SGHTA and CDR2 is FQGNSA in the germline V gene. The CDR3 is 16 residues long. V gave up 1 base and J gave up 3 bases, with 15 bases separating them. CDR3 amino acids: CASSLVGTRRDYGYTF. The CDR3 coding sequence is TGTGCCAGCAGCTTAGTGGGGACAAGGCGGGACTATGGCTACACCTTC.

V is TRBV6-5 and J is TRBJ2-3; 11 nucleotides match TRBD1. V trimming: 10 bases; J trimming: 4 bases; junction bases outside the gene matches: 10. Germline-derived CDR1 and CDR2 are MNHEY and SVGAGI. The CDR3 totals 15 residues. CDR3 residues: CATRLGQGAADTQYF. In nucleotides, the CDR3 is TGTGCCACCCGGCTCGGACAGGGGGCCGCAGATACGCAGTATTTT.

This clone was seen a single time. The chain combines TRBV2 with TRBJ2-4; D remains unclear. CDR1 and CDR2 (germline): SNHLY, FYNNEI. The CDR3 totals 13 residues. The V gene lost 0 bases and the J gene lost 8 bases, with 8 bases spanning the gap. CDR3 DNA sequence: TGTGCCAGCAGTGAAGCGCTAGAGGACATTCAGTACTTC. Translating it yields CASSEALEDIQYF.

The chain combines TRBV3-1 (or the pseudogene TRBV3-2) with TRBJ2-1; 9 bases agree with TRBD1. The V gene end was trimmed by 5 bases and the J gene end by 7 bases; junction bases not matched to a gene: 6. There are 14 residues in the CDR3. CDR1 LGHDT and CDR2 YNNKEL come from the germline V gene (reference sequence). The CDR3 DNA is TGTGCCAGCAGCGGGACAGGGACTTGGAATGAGCAGTTCTTC. This sequence encodes CASSGTGTWNEQFF.

This sequence joins TRBV7-6 and TRBJ2-7, with 8 bases matching TRBD2. The CDR3 covers 15 residues. The V segment lost 2 bases and the J segment 3 bases; nucleotides outside the gene matches: 6. Germline V gene lookup returns CDR1 SGHVS and CDR2 FNYEAQ. In nucleotides, the CDR3 is TGTGCCAGCAGCTTAACGGGTAGCGGGATCTACGAGCAGTACTTC. Translated, it gives CASSLTGSGIYEQYF. The whole variable domain, filled in from reference TRBV7-6 and TRBJ2-7, reads GAGVSQSPRYKVTKRGQDVALRCDPISGHVSLYWYRQALGQGPEFLTYFNYEAQQDKSGLPNDRFSAERPEGSISTLTIQRTEQRDSAMYRCASSLTGSGIYEQYFGPGTRLTVT.

The J gene is TRBJ2-1, the V gene TRBV6-2 or TRBV6-3; D gene unclear. The V gene lost 5 bases and the J gene lost 15 bases, with 17 bases spanning the gap. Per the germline V gene, CDR1 is MNHEY and CDR2 is SVGEGT. The length of the CDR3 is 12 residues. The CDR3 reads CASSTVPFAGFF. The CDR3 nucleotides are TGTGCCAGCAGTACCGTCCCCTTCGCCGGGTTCTTC.

This rearrangement joins TRBV19 to TRBJ2-3, with a tentative D call TRBD2 (6 bases). Germline V gives CDR1 LNHDA, CDR2 SQIVND (reference sequence). V lost 1 base and J lost 1, with 9 bases in between. The CDR3 sequence is 15 residues long. In nucleotides, the CDR3 is TGTGCCAGTAGTATAGGGGCGGGACGCACAGATACGCAGTATTTT. It specifies CASSIGAGRTDTQYF. Combining the CDR3 with reference TRBV19 and TRBJ2-3 gives the whole variable domain DGGITQSPKYLFRKEGQNVTLSCEQNLNHDAMYWYRQDPGQGLRLIYYSQIVNDFQKGDIAEGYSVSREKKESFPLTVTSAQKNPTAFYLCASSIGAGRTDTQYFGPGTRLTVL.

The V gene is TRBV5-1, the J gene TRBJ1-5; no clear D gene. CDR1 is SGHRS, CDR2 YFSETQ, per germline. The CDR3 spans 17 residues. Between the trimmed V and J ends, which lost 0 bases and 4 bases, there was a span of 17 bases. CDR3 nucleotides: TGCGCCAGCAGCTTGGGAGGAATTGGAGGTAAGAATCAGCCCCAGCATTTT. Its protein product is CASSLGGIGGKNQPQHF.

This clone appeared a few times. This chain connects TRBV2 to TRBJ1-2, with D tentatively TRBD1 (5 bases). The V gene lost 4 bases and the J gene lost 7 bases, with 7 bases spanning the gap. Per the germline V gene, CDR1 is SNHLY and CDR2 is FYNNEI. The CDR3 sequence is 11 residues long. In nucleotides, the CDR3 is TGTGCCAGCAGTGTTAGGGGTGGCTACACCTTC. It specifies CASSVRGGYTF.

This chain links TRBV6-6 with TRBJ2-5, with D unclear. Between the trimmed V and J ends, which lost 2 bases and 4 bases, there was a span of 8 bases. CDR1 and CDR2 from the germline V gene are MNHNY and SVGAGI (reference sequence). The CDR3 length is 13 residues. The CDR3 is CASSYGAVETQYF. The CDR3 coding sequence is TGTGCCAGCAGTTACGGTGCGGTAGAGACCCAGTACTTC.

The chain couples TRBV14 to TRBJ2-1, with D possibly TRBD2 on 5 matching bases. Germline-derived CDR1 and CDR2 are SGHDN and FVKESK. CDR3 length: 14 amino acids. V lost 8 bases and J lost 2, with 13 bases in between. CDR3 coding DNA: TGTGCCAGCTCCGGGGTGTGGGCCTACAATGAGCAGTTCTTC. This sequence encodes CASSGVWAYNEQFF.